These 26 T cell receptor beta chains were all obtained from the same sample, sequenced in a study of healthy donors' naive CD4 and CD8 T cells (dated by TCRdb to 2013 to 2016). The instrument was a 454 GS FLX Titanium. TCR libraries were built from roughly 520 ng of total RNA with a previously published linear amplification protocol. TCRdb reran the public reads through fastp at Q25 and MiXCR, keeping productive beta chains. Identical CDR3 protein sequences are pooled into one entry, listed with their most common genes and DNA. This sample lists approximately 180,000 distinct CDR3 sequences; about 74% were detected once. Of the sample, approximately 2.5% is held by the ten largest clones. The sample consisted of naive CD4+ and CD8+ T cells sorted from blood, pooled from several donors. The cell subset or site label, read with the paper, signifies: FACS-sorted naive CD4+ (CD45RO-CD45RA+) and naive CD8+ (CD45RA+CD27bright) T cells. These receptor sequences come from a pool of human donors in good health; the sample pools cells from several healthy donors.

The J gene is TRBJ1-5, the V gene TRBV10-3; 7 bases match TRBD1. The germline CDR1 and CDR2 sequences are ENHRY and SYGVKD. The ends lost 4 bases at V and 1 base at J; junction bases unmatched: 13. The CDR3 length is 18 residues. CDR3: CAISGAGGSSESNQPQHF. CDR3 bases: TGTGCCATCAGTGGGGCAGGGGGTAGCTCGGAAAGCAATCAGCCCCAGCATTTT.

The rearrangement joins TRBV10-3 to TRBJ1-2; TRBD1 matches at 8 bases. The trim removed 9 bases at V and 4 bases at J, leaving 7 bases unmatched. Germline CDR1 ENHRY, CDR2 SYGVKD. The CDR3 contains 13 residues. The CDR3 spells CAMATGAFYGYTF. The CDR3 coding sequence is TGTGCCATGGCGACAGGGGCCTTCTATGGCTACACCTTC.

The chain joins TRBV27 to TRBJ2-3; 15 bases map to TRBD2. This CDR3 region has 21 residues. The V gene end was trimmed by 1 base and the J gene end by 3 bases; junction bases not matched to a gene: 14. Germline values: CDR1 MNHEY, CDR2 SMNVEV (reference sequence). The CDR3, as DNA: TGTGCCAGCAGTTTATTGGGACTAGCGGGGGGAACAGCGAAGGGTACAGATACGCAGTATTTT. Residues: CASSLLGLAGGTAKGTDTQYF.

The sample holds a few counts of this clonotype. This rearrangement joins TRBV7-2 to TRBJ1-4; the D gene is possibly TRBD1 (6 bases). The germline V gene has CDR1 SGHTA and CDR2 FQGNSA. CDR3 length: 14 amino acids. V was shortened by 3 bases and J by 8 bases, with 13 bases between the two germline ends. CDR3 bases: TGTGCCAGCAGCTTCACAGGGAAACGCGAAAAACTGTTTTTT. Translation: CASSFTGKREKLFF.

This clonotype was observed once. V usage is TRBV29-1 and J usage is TRBJ2-1, with TRBD1 matching 7 bases. Germline loops: CDR1 SQVTM, CDR2 ANQGSEA. The J segment lost 2 bases and the V segment lost 4 bases, leaving 5 bases of the junction unmatched. This CDR3 comprises 14 residues. The CDR3 region has the DNA TGCAGCGTTGGGGGACAGCGAGCCTACAATGAGCAGTTCTTC. Residues: CSVGGQRAYNEQFF.

CDR3 nucleotides: TGCGCCAGCAGCTTCGGACAGGAGACCGGGGAGCTGTTTTTT. The encoded protein is CASSFGQETGELFF. The rearrangement uses TRBV5-1 and TRBJ2-2, with 7 bases aligning to TRBD1. V was pared by 2 bases and J by 5 bases, with 3 bases of the junction left unmatched. CDR1 is SGHRS and CDR2 is YFSETQ in the germline V gene. This CDR3 has 14 amino acids. Using reference TRBV5-1 and TRBJ2-2 for the parts outside the CDR3, the full variable domain is KAGVTQTPRYLIKTRGQQVTLSCSPISGHRSVSWYQQTPGQGLQFLFEYFSETQRNKGNFPGRFSGRQFSNSRSEMNVSTLELGDSALYLCASSFGQETGELFFGEGSRLTVL.

This clonotype came up a few times. This sequence joins TRBV5-5 and TRBJ1-1; weak D call: TRBD1 (5 bases). The CDR3 is made up of 14 amino acids. V lost 1 base and J lost 1, with 8 bases in between. Germline V CDR1 and CDR2: SGHKS, YYEKEE (reference sequence). CDR3 residues: CASSLWGSNTEAFF. The CDR3 bases are TGTGCCAGCAGCTTGTGGGGGTCGAACACTGAAGCTTTCTTT.

This chain connects TRBV29-1 to TRBJ2-1; tentative D call: TRBD2 (6 bases). V lost 4 bases to trimming and J lost 5 bases, with 15 bases between them. CDR1 is SQVTM, CDR2 ANQGSEA, per germline. The CDR3 contains 14 residues. The CDR3: CSVVRLDQNNEQFF. CDR3 nucleotide sequence: TGCAGCGTTGTACGACTAGATCAGAACAATGAGCAGTTCTTC.

V and J are TRBV6-2 or TRBV6-3 and TRBJ2-7, with TRBD2 matching over 13 bases. Looked up from germline, CDR1 is MNHEY and CDR2 is SVGEGT. V gave up 4 bases and J gave up 2 bases; unmatched junction bases: 17. The CDR3 has 20 amino acids. Here the CDR3 DNA reads TGTGCCAGCAGTTGGGTATTGACTAGCGGGAGGACACTATCACCCTACGAGCAGTACTTC. Amino acids: CASSWVLTSGRTLSPYEQYF.

The J gene is TRBJ2-7, the V gene TRBV29-1; D perhaps matches TRBD1 (6 bases). The V gene lost 6 bases and the J gene lost 3 bases, with 24 bases spanning the gap. CDR3 length equals 16 residues. The germline CDR1 and CDR2 sequences are SQVTM and ANQGSEA. The CDR3, as DNA: TGCAGCGTCTCCCCTTTTACAGGTCAACAGGGCTACGAGCAGTACTTC. Amino acids: CSVSPFTGQQGYEQYF.

The chain employs TRBV5-4 and TRBJ1-1, with D perhaps TRBD1 (5 bases). The CDR3 has 14 residues. Looked up from germline, CDR1 is SGHNT and CDR2 is YYREEE (reference sequence). V was trimmed by 2 bases and J by 0 bases, leaving 8 bases between them. For the CDR3, the DNA is TGTGCCAGCAGCTTTACAGGCATGAACACTGAAGCTTTCTTT. Residues: CASSFTGMNTEAFF.

In its sample, this clonotype was seen a few times. The rearrangement joins TRBV6-1 to TRBJ2-7; D is possibly TRBD2 (7 bases). Trimming took 5 bases from V and 1 from J, leaving 12 bases between them. The CDR3 is 14 amino acids. Germline V gene data show CDR1 as MNHNS and CDR2 as SASEGT. The CDR3 nucleotides read TGTGCCAGCAGTCGACGGGGGGCTTCCTACGAGCAGTACTTC. This codes for CASSRRGASYEQYF.

This rearrangement joins TRBV15 to TRBJ1-5; D is ambiguous. Germline V lookup: CDR1 LNHNV, CDR2 YYDKDF (reference sequence). The CDR3 extends over 14 amino acids. The germline V and J ends were trimmed by 2 bases and 3 bases, with 8 bases remaining between them. The CDR3 is CATSRQASNQPQHF. The CDR3 nucleotides are TGTGCCACCAGCAGACAGGCTTCCAATCAGCCCCAGCATTTT. The entire variable domain, with the rest obtained from reference TRBV15 and TRBJ1-5, is as follows: DAMVIQNPRYQVTQFGKPVTLSCSQTLNHNVMYWYQQKSSQAPKLLFHYYDKDFNNEADTPDNFQSRRPNTSFCFLDIRSPGLGDTAMYLCATSRQASNQPQHFGDGTRLSIL.

V and J are TRBV20-1 and TRBJ2-1; D remains unclear. The CDR3 is made up of 10 amino acids. Germline values: CDR1 DFQATT, CDR2 SNEGSKA (reference sequence). The V end lost 7 bases, the J end lost 2 bases, and 3 bases lay between the germline ends. The chain's CDR3 is CSGTYNEQFF. CDR3 DNA sequence: TGCAGTGGAACCTACAATGAGCAGTTCTTC.

The J gene is TRBJ2-2, the V gene TRBV5-1, with TRBD2 matching 11 bases. Germline lookup yields CDR1 SGHRS and CDR2 YFSETQ. Unmatched junction bases numbered 13, after V lost 4 bases and J lost 2 bases. The CDR3 has 19 residues. In nucleotides, the CDR3 is TGCGCCAGCAGCGAATACACCGGGACTAGCGGATATAACACCGGGGAGCTGTTTTTT. This gives the protein CASSEYTGTSGYNTGELFF.

The V call is TRBV29-1, the J call TRBJ2-7, with 7 nucleotides matching TRBD1. The V gene end was trimmed by 6 bases and the J gene end by 2 bases; junction bases not matched to a gene: 7. This CDR3 is 13 amino acids long. The germline V gene has CDR1 SQVTM and CDR2 ANQGSEA. The CDR3 here is CSVGTVDTYEQYF. The DNA of the CDR3 is TGCAGCGTCGGGACAGTGGACACCTACGAGCAGTACTTC.

The rearrangement links TRBV19 to TRBJ1-1; D uncertain. CDR1 and CDR2 (germline): LNHDA, SQIVND (reference sequence). The CDR3 covers 15 residues. V lost 1 base to trimming and J lost 1 base, with 10 bases between them. Written as DNA, the CDR3 is TGTGCCAGTAGTATAGCTGGAAGACCGAACACTGAAGCTTTCTTT. It yields the protein CASSIAGRPNTEAFF.

The chain has TRBV6-1 and TRBJ1-1; D not resolved. CDR1 is MNHNS, CDR2 SASEGT, per germline. V lost 8 bases and J 3 bases, leaving 13 bases between the germline ends. This CDR3 has 13 amino acids. CDR3 nucleotides: TGTGCCAGCGGAAAAGAAATTGACACTGAAGCTTTCTTT. It specifies CASGKEIDTEAFF.

V and J are TRBV11-2 and TRBJ2-1; D is unresolved. This CDR3 comprises 15 residues. Between the trimmed V and J ends, which lost 3 bases and 0 bases, there was a span of 9 bases. The V gene's germline CDR1 is SGHAT and CDR2 FQNNGV. This CDR3 is CASSFRVNSYNEQFF. As DNA, the CDR3 is TGTGCCAGCAGCTTCCGGGTGAACTCCTACAATGAGCAGTTCTTC.

The rearrangement joins TRBV29-1 to TRBJ1-2, with D possibly matching TRBD1 (6 bases). The CDR3 length is 14 residues. Germline values: CDR1 SQVTM, CDR2 ANQGSEA. V gave up 3 bases and J gave up 6 bases, with 17 bases separating them. The CDR3 here is CSVEKLTGQDGYTF. The DNA for the CDR3 is TGCAGCGTTGAGAAACTTACAGGGCAGGATGGCTACACCTTC.

This sequence joins TRBV5-6 and TRBJ1-2, with D maybe TRBD1 (6 bases). The V gene's germline CDR1 is SGHDT and CDR2 YYEEEE. This CDR3 contains 15 residues. Trimming pared 3 bases from V and 4 bases from J, leaving 16 bases between. CDR3 nucleotide sequence: TGTGCCAGCAGCTACCACTTGCAGGGGCCCTATGGCTACACCTTC. It codes for CASSYHLQGPYGYTF.

This clonotype has just one count. The rearrangement links TRBV29-1 to TRBJ2-7, with D maybe TRBD1 (6 bases). Trimming stripped 4 bases from V and 3 bases from J, with 13 bases between. Germline CDR1 reads SQVTM; CDR2 reads ANQGSEA. CDR3 size: 13 residues. CDR3 nucleotides: TGCAGCGTTGGGATACAGGGTGGCTACGAGCAGTACTTC. This codes for CSVGIQGGYEQYF.

The chain combines TRBV29-1 with TRBJ2-3, with no clear D. This CDR3 contains 14 residues. Germline CDR1 reads SQVTM; CDR2 reads ANQGSEA. The V end was cut by 1 base, the J end by 2 bases, with 10 bases between. CDR3 loop: CSVEGWLPTDTQYF. DNA of the CDR3: TGCAGCGTTGAAGGTTGGCTCCCCACAGATACGCAGTATTTT.

This clonotype showed up just once. The chain uses TRBV19 and TRBJ2-1; a possible D gene is TRBD2 (6 bases). CDR3 length: 15 amino acids. Germline assignment: CDR1 LNHDA and CDR2 SQIVND (reference sequence). V was cut by 3 bases and J by 5 bases, with 14 bases left in between. This CDR3 is CASSIGSGNDNEQFF. The CDR3 DNA follows: TGTGCCAGTAGTATCGGGAGCGGAAACGACAATGAGCAGTTCTTC.

The chain couples TRBV7-2 to TRBJ2-2; D remains unclear. The V end was cut by 5 bases, the J end by 6 bases, with 13 bases between. The germline V gene encodes CDR1 SGHTA and CDR2 FQGNSA. This CDR3 region has 14 residues. In DNA form, the CDR3 reads TGTGCCAGCAGCCCATTGTTCCGGCCCGGGGAGCTGTTTTTT. It yields the protein CASSPLFRPGELFF.

This chain joins TRBV7-9 and TRBJ2-3, with D perhaps TRBD2 (6 bases). Trimming took off 0 bases at V and 3 bases at J, with 13 bases between the two ends. Germline values: CDR1 SEHNR, CDR2 FQNEAQ (reference sequence). CDR3 length: 16 amino acids. The CDR3 DNA reads TGTGCCAGCAGCTTAGCGGTTAGCGGACTTACAGATACGCAGTATTTT. Amino acid sequence: CASSLAVSGLTDTQYF.